A selection of T cell receptor beta chains follows, all from one sample in a study of shared clonotypes between healthy human individuals. Here immunoSEQ multiplex PCR was the method, and the copy in TCRdb shows in-frame clones only, minus some. Of about 95,000 clones listed, 67% are singletons. The sequenced material came from memory CD8+ T cells sorted from blood. The receptors originated from a young man in good health. Each CDR3 is given with its conserved first and last residue. D genes are given only for firm matches. Size is stated for part of the rows, as once, few or many counts, or as a class when the clone is expanded.

abundance	v_gene	d_gene	j_gene	CDR3nt	CDR3aa
-	TRBV9	TRBD1	TRBJ2-1	TGTGCCAGCAGCGCGACAGGGAACTCCAATGAGCAGTTCTTC	CASSATGNSNEQFF
many	TRBV29-1	-	TRBJ2-7	TGCAGCGTTGTTCAGGCAGTCGAGCAGTACTTC	CSVVQAVEQYF
-	TRBV7-9	-	TRBJ2-2	TGTGCCAGCAGCTTCAACTTCGGTCAGACCGGGGAGCTGTTTTTT	CASSFNFGQTGELFF
-	TRBV11-2	-	TRBJ2-7	TGTGCCAGCAGCTTAGATAATGTTTCGCAGTACTTC	CASSLDNVSQYF
few	TRBV2	-	TRBJ1-1	TGTGCCAGCAGTGTTTTTCGGGAAGCTTTCTTT	CASSVFREAFF
-	TRBV11-3	-	TRBJ2-7	TGTGCCAGCAGCTCAAACAGTTTGGTATACGAGCAGTACTTC	CASSSNSLVYEQYF
few	TRBV5-1	TRBD1	TRBJ1-2	TGCGCCAGCGATACAGGGGGCGCAGACTACACCTTC	CASDTGGADYTF
-	TRBV4-3	-	TRBJ1-3	TGCGCCAGCAGCCAAAGTCCCGGGGTCGAGGGAAACACCATATATTTT	CASSQSPGVEGNTIYF
-	TRBV7-8	-	TRBJ2-5	TGTGCCAGCAGCTTGGTCGGGACCCAGTACTTC	CASSLVGTQYF
-	TRBV28	-	TRBJ2-2	TGTGCCAGCAGTCCCCTATACCCCCTTCCGGCAAACACCGGGGAGCTGTTTTTT	CASSPLYPLPANTGELFF
-	TRBV7-9	TRBD2	TRBJ2-7	TGTGCCAGCAGCTATGGGACTAGCGGGGGTTACGAGCAGTACTTC	CASSYGTSGGYEQYF
-	TRBV11-2	-	TRBJ2-5	TGTGCCAGCAGCTTTGATCTCGCGGAGACCCAGTACTTC	CASSFDLAETQYF
-	TRBV5-5	-	TRBJ2-7	TGTGCCAGCAGCTTGGTCTGGGGGTACGAGCAGTACTTC	CASSLVWGYEQYF
few	TRBV7-9	-	TRBJ2-7	TGTGCCAGCAGCCAAGGGTGGGGCAGCTCCTACGAGCAGTACTTC	CASSQGWGSSYEQYF
-	TRBV13	TRBD2	TRBJ2-1	TGTGCCAGCGGGGCTGGACTAGCGGCCTACAATGAGCAGTTCTTC	CASGAGLAAYNEQFF
-	TRBV5-5	-	TRBJ2-7	TGTGCCAGCAGCTGGGCCGGCGTCCAGCCAGTCTACGAGCAGTACTTC	CASSWAGVQPVYEQYF
few	TRBV25-1	TRBD2	TRBJ2-1	TGTGCCAGCACATCAGGACTAGCGGACTTTTACAATGAGCAGTTCTTC	CASTSGLADFYNEQFF
-	TRBV4-1	-	TRBJ1-4	TGCGCCAGCAGCCAAGATCCCCAGGCAACTAATGAAAAACTGTTTTTT	CASSQDPQATNEKLFF
-	TRBV7-2	-	TRBJ2-3	TGTGCCAGCAGCTTATTCGCGGGGTTCGGGACAGATACGCAGTATTTT	CASSLFAGFGTDTQYF
-	TRBV28	-	TRBJ1-5	TGTGCCAGCAGTCACGACCACATCAGAGGACGCAATCAGCCCCAGCATTTT	CASSHDHIRGRNQPQHF
few	TRBV11-2	-	TRBJ2-3	TGTGCCAGCAGCTTAAGTTCTGGCACAGATACGCAGTATTTT	CASSLSSGTDTQYF
-	TRBV6-5	TRBD1	TRBJ1-2	TGTGCCAGCAGTTACCAGACAGGGGGCAAAGAGTACACCTTC	CASSYQTGGKEYTF
-	TRBV7-3	TRBD1	TRBJ1-1	TGTGCCAGCAGCTTAAGAGGGGGCGGTGAAGCTTTCTTT	CASSLRGGGEAFF
many	TRBV5-4	TRBD2	TRBJ2-3	TGTGCCAGCAGCTCATTACTAGCGGGAGAAGGTGCAGATACGCAGTATTTT	CASSSLLAGEGADTQYF
-	TRBV11-3	TRBD2	TRBJ2-3	TGTGCCAGCAGCCTATTGGGCGGGAGTCAAGATACGCAGTATTTT	CASSLLGGSQDTQYF
-	TRBV18	-	TRBJ2-1	TGTGCCAGCTCACTTAGCGGTTCCCCCTACAATGAGCAGTTCTTC	CASSLSGSPYNEQFF
-	TRBV11-3	-	TRBJ2-7	TGTGCCAGCAGCTTACCTGACCATCTGAGCTCCTACGAGCAGTACTTC	CASSLPDHLSSYEQYF
-	TRBV9	TRBD2	TRBJ2-1	TGTGCCAGCAGCGAGACTAGCGGGAGCCTTGGCTACAATGAGCAGTTCTTC	CASSETSGSLGYNEQFF
-	TRBV13	TRBD1	TRBJ2-7	TGTGCCAGCAGCCCACCGACAGGGATAACCTACGAGCAGTACTTC	CASSPPTGITYEQYF
-	TRBV28	-	TRBJ2-7	TGTGCCAGCAGTCTTTTAGGCGGGAAATCCCCCTACGAGCAGTACTTC	CASSLLGGKSPYEQYF
-	TRBV30	-	TRBJ2-5	TGTGCCTGGAGTGACTACCCCGGCCTTAGCCTAGAATGGGAGACCCAGTACTTC	CAWSDYPGLSLEWETQYF
once	TRBV29-1	TRBD2	TRBJ2-1	TGCAGCGTTGAAGAAGGGCGGGAGGGCCCCTATGAGCAGTTCTTC	CSVEEGREGPYEQFF
-	TRBV27	-	TRBJ1-5	TGTGCCAGCAGTTTCTTACCAGGGGTCGGTCAGCCCCAGCATTTT	CASSFLPGVGQPQHF
few	TRBV5-6	TRBD1	TRBJ2-2	TGTGCCAGCAGCGAGAGGGACAGAACCGGGGAGCTGTTTTTT	CASSERDRTGELFF
-	TRBV5-1	-	TRBJ1-2	TGCGCCAGCAGCTTGGTCCCCTCCTATGGCTACACCTTC	CASSLVPSYGYTF
-	TRBV7-2	-	TRBJ2-7	TGTGCCAGCAGCTTAGCGCTAAACGAGCAGTACTTC	CASSLALNEQYF
few	TRBV27	TRBD2	TRBJ2-4	TGTGCCAGCAGTTTAAGCGGGAGAAACATTCAGTACTTC	CASSLSGRNIQYF
-	TRBV7-9	-	TRBJ1-1	TGTGCCAGCAGCTCAAACGCCAATCTCCCGGGACAAAAGATATCGGCTTTCTTT	CASSSNANLPGQKISAFF
-	TRBV23-1	-	TRBJ2-7	TGCGCCAGCAGTCCCCCCGGAGTAGAAGGGGGGTCATCGTTAGACTACGAGCAGTACTTC	CASSPPGVEGGSSLDYEQYF
few	TRBV10-3	-	TRBJ2-7	TGTGCCATCAGTGAGTCAGAGGGGAGGGGGGCTTTCGAGCAGTACTTC	CAISESEGRGAFEQYF
-	TRBV28	-	TRBJ2-5	TGTGCCAGCAGTGAGACGATACAAGAGACCCAGTACTTC	CASSETIQETQYF
-	TRBV6-1	TRBD1	TRBJ1-2	TGTGCCAGCAGGGCACAGGGGGAAGCTAACTATGGCTACACCTTC	CASRAQGEANYGYTF
-	TRBV7-2	-	TRBJ2-7	TGTGCCAGCAGCGCAATTCGAGGCGAGCAGTACTTC	CASSAIRGEQYF
-	TRBV7-3	TRBD2	TRBJ2-2	TGTGCCAGCAGCTCCGGACTAGCGGGAAACACCGGGGAGCTGTTTTTT	CASSSGLAGNTGELFF
-	TRBV6-6	-	TRBJ2-3	TGTGCCAGCAGCGCAAAAGGGAGCACAGATACGCAGTATTTT	CASSAKGSTDTQYF
once	TRBV29-1	TRBD1	TRBJ2-2	TGCAGCGTCACTTCTCAGGGGGCGTACACCGGGGAGCTGTTTTTT	CSVTSQGAYTGELFF
-	TRBV29-1	-	TRBJ1-1	TGCAGCGTTGAAGTTTGGGCAGCAGAAGCTTTCTTT	CSVEVWAAEAFF
-	TRBV6-1	-	TRBJ2-2	TGTGCCAGCAGTGAAATCGGCATGTGGGCGGTGGAATCCTTTAGTAGTACCGGGGAGCTGTTTTTT	CASSEIGMWAVESFSSTGELFF
-	TRBV6-4	-	TRBJ1-5	TGTGCCAGCAGCCCGGACAGCAATCAGCCCCAGCATTTT	CASSPDSNQPQHF
-	TRBV5-1	-	TRBJ1-2	TGCGCCAGCAGCCTGGACGTGGGTTCCCCATTTGGCTACACCTTC	CASSLDVGSPFGYTF
-	TRBV5-6	-	TRBJ2-7	TGTGCCAGCAGTTCAGGGTCTGGCGAGCAGTACTTC	CASSSGSGEQYF
few	TRBV6-1	-	TRBJ1-1	TGTGCCTGCACGATAGGTTTGGGGTTCACTGAAGCTTTCTTT	CACTIGLGFTEAFF
-	TRBV13	TRBD1	TRBJ2-1	TGTGCCAGCAGCTTATGGGGGACAGGCGCATCATCCCCCGACAATGAGCAGTTCTTC	CASSLWGTGASSPDNEQFF